Below are 9 T cell receptor beta chains sequenced from a single sample in a study of T cells in Graves' hyperthyroidism and ophthalmopathy. Researchers took RNA transcripts and amplified the TCR beta CDR3 regions from them. The TCR CDR3 was amplified in a first-round RT-PCR using the HTBI primer set. TCRdb analysed the multiplex PCR reads with MiXCR anew, one entry per CDR3 protein. The repertoire holds approximately 600,000 distinct CDR3 sequences, with 20% to 25% as singletons. The sequenced sample was blood. Source of these receptors: a man aged 30-40 years with Graves' ophthalmopathy.

This clonotype has a handful of counts. The genes are TRBV7-9 and TRBJ2-7; D perhaps matches TRBD1 (6 bases). Germline-derived CDR1 and CDR2 are SEHNR and FQNEAQ (reference sequence). Trimming left V 1 base short and J 0 bases short, with 16 bases between. The CDR3 spans 17 residues. In DNA, the CDR3 is TGTGCCAGCAGCTTAGACCTTTGGGCAGGGGCCTCCTACGAGCAGTACTTC. Encoded protein: CASSLDLWAGASYEQYF.

Worth noting for this clonotype: A much larger clone sits a single nucleotide away, making a read error possible. The gene calls are TRBV6-9 and TRBJ1-2, with 9 bases matching TRBD1. The CDR3 is made up of 14 amino acids. Germline trimming cut 4 bases from V and 6 bases from J; bases unmatched to any gene: 6. Germline lookup yields CDR1 MNHGY and CDR2 SVAAGI. The DNA of the CDR3 is TGTGCCAGCAGTTGGGGACAGGGCGACCATGGCTACACCTTC. The encoded protein is CASSWGQGDHGYTF.

The V gene is TRBV5-4, the J gene TRBJ2-5; 7 bases are shared with TRBD2. CDR1 and CDR2 from the germline V gene are SGHNT and YYREEE (reference sequence). V lost 0 bases and J lost 2; bases outside the gene matches: 7. CDR3 length equals 16 residues. Here the CDR3 DNA reads TGTGCCAGCAGCTTGGCCGGGCTAGCGGCTCAAGAGACCCAGTACTTC. Amino acid sequence: CASSLAGLAAQETQYF.

This clonotype was seen repeatedly, ten times or more. The chain employs TRBV3-1 and TRBJ2-1; a possible D gene is TRBD2 (6 bases). The CDR3 totals 12 residues. The germline V and J ends were trimmed by 1 base and 10 bases, with 8 bases remaining between them. The germline gives CDR1 LGHDT, CDR2 YNNKEL (reference sequence). The CDR3, as DNA: TGTGCCAGCAGCCAAGTGGCGGGAGAGCAGTTCTTC. Its translation: CASSQVAGEQFF.

The chain employs TRBV7-6 and TRBJ2-1, with 10 bases that match TRBD2. The V segment lost 5 bases and the J segment 9 bases; nucleotides outside the gene matches: 10. Germline CDR1 reads SGHVS; CDR2 reads FNYEAQ. CDR3 length: 15 residues. Here the CDR3 reads CASSPAMLAGVEQFF. CDR3 nucleotide sequence: TGTGCCAGCAGCCCCGCTATGCTAGCGGGAGTTGAGCAGTTCTTC.

This clonotype has at least ten counts. The chain recombines TRBV11-2 with TRBJ2-3; D unclear. V shed 5 bases and J shed 10 bases, with 10 bases lying between them. Germline CDR1 reads SGHAT; CDR2 reads FQNNGV. CDR3 length: 11 residues. In nucleotides, the CDR3 is TGTGCCAGCAGCCCCACCGAGGCGCAGTATTTT. It specifies CASSPTEAQYF.

This clonotype has just a few counts. The chain recombines TRBV7-2 with TRBJ1-4, with a tentative D call TRBD1 (5 bases). Germline CDR1 is SGHTA and CDR2 is FQGNSA. The V end lost 5 bases, the J end lost 7 bases, and 14 bases lay between the germline ends. The CDR3 contains 14 residues. Here the CDR3 reads CASSQQGTGEKLFF. In nucleotides, the CDR3 is TGTGCCAGCAGCCAGCAAGGGACTGGTGAAAAACTGTTTTTT.

The V and J genes are TRBV4-1 and TRBJ2-7; D is possibly TRBD2 (5 bases). Germline V gene sequence: CDR1 MGHRA, CDR2 YSYEKL. The V and J ends lost 6 bases and 4 bases respectively, with 16 bases between them. The CDR3 runs 14 residues. The CDR3: CASRSTKRSYEQYF. The CDR3 DNA reads TGCGCCAGCAGGAGTACGAAGCGGAGTTACGAGCAGTACTTC.

The chain uses TRBV7-2 and TRBJ2-2; 9 nucleotides align to TRBD2. Germline CDR1 is SGHTA and CDR2 is FQGNSA. The CDR3 extends over 16 amino acids. V was clipped by 5 bases and J by 0 bases; unmatched bases: 4. The CDR3 DNA follows: TGTGCCAGCAGCAGGACTAGCGACCCGAACACCGGGGAGCTGTTTTTT. This codes for CASSRTSDPNTGELFF.